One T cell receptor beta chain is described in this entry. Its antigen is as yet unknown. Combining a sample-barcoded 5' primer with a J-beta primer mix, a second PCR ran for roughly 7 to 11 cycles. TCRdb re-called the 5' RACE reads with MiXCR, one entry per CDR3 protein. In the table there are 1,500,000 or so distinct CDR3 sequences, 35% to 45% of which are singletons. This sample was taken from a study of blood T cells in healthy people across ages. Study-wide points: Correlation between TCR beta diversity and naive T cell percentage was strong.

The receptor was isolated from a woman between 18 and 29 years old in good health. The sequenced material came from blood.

This chain's CDR3 is CASTGSASSYNEQFF. As DNA, the CDR3 is TGCGCCAGCACGGGGTCGGCGAGCTCCTACAATGAGCAGTTCTTC. The rearrangement links TRBV5-1 to TRBJ2-1, with D possibly being TRBD2 (5 bases). V was cut by 6 bases and J by 0 bases, with 13 bases left in between. The CDR3 has 15 amino acids. Per the germline V gene, CDR1 is SGHRS and CDR2 is YFSETQ.